This T cell receptor (beta chain) originates from a study of cytomegalovirus exposure and HLA in healthy donors. The germline V gene has CDR1 SEHNR and CDR2 FQNEAQ (reference sequence). The CDR3 spans 14 residues. The ends were cut back, 5 bases at V and 4 bases at J, with 15 bases in the middle. With regard to this clone: What it binds is not known.

60 Vbeta and 13 Jbeta primers were used in PCR. Measured with immunoSEQ multiplex PCR; TCRdb has only the in-frame clones, and not every one. The sample consists of about 120,000 clones, approximately 70% of them appearing once. Points from the study as a whole: In the analysis, some V segments, TRBV6-2 and TRBV6-3 included, were excluded as indistinguishable. A list of 164 TCR beta chains associated with cytomegalovirus was given.

Sequencing was carried out using PBMCs. The TCR sequence derives from a woman aged 40 to 50 in good health and CMV-seropositive. This chain connects TRBV7-9 to TRBJ2-7, with D tentatively TRBD2 (6 bases). The CDR3 nucleotides read TGTGCCAGCAGCCAAGGGGACTTCACTTACGAGCAGTACTTC. Translating it yields CASSQGDFTYEQYF.